These 20 T cell receptor beta chains were sequenced from one sample in a study of T cell responses to AZD1222 COVID-19 vaccine. Here immunoSEQ multiplex PCR was the method, and the copy in TCRdb shows in-frame clones only, minus some. The sample carries around 140,000 clones, around 85% recorded once. Sequences were derived from peripheral blood, sampled 28 days after the second dose of the MenACWY control vaccine. All receptors derive from an adult who received the MenACWY meningococcal vaccine as a control.

V gene TRBV2 combines with J gene TRBJ1-2, with 11 bases identical to TRBD1. V was clipped by 6 bases and J by 3 bases; unmatched bases: 6. The CDR3 has 15 amino acids. CDR1 and CDR2 (germline): SNHLY, FYNNEI. In DNA, the CDR3 is TGTGCCAGCAGGCTCACGGGACAGGGGGACTATGGCTACACCTTC. It translates to CASRLTGQGDYGYTF.

J is TRBJ1-1 and V is TRBV7-9; D might be TRBD1 (5 bases). The CDR3 contains 14 residues. Germline V gives CDR1 SEHNR, CDR2 FQNEAQ (reference sequence). The V end lost 2 bases, the J end lost 5 bases, and 12 bases lay between the germline ends. The CDR3 region has the DNA TGTGCCAGCAGCTTACCGGGGGGTACGACTGAAGCTTTCTTT. This translates into CASSLPGGTTEAFF.

This clone has a single count. V usage is TRBV7-2 and J usage is TRBJ2-7; D is unclear. The V gene's germline CDR1 is SGHTA and CDR2 FQGNSA. CDR3 size: 14 residues. Trimming removed 2 bases at V and 4 bases at J, with 12 bases between. In nucleotides, the CDR3 is TGTGCCAGCAGCTTAAACGGCAGGCGTTACGAGCAGTACTTC. Translation: CASSLNGRRYEQYF.

The DNA for the CDR3 is TGTGCCAGCAGTGAAAGTGGGGGCTTAGCAGTTTACGAGCAGTACGTC. Its protein is CASSESGGLAVYEQYV. The chain couples TRBV6-1 to TRBJ2-7; TRBD1 might be the D (6 bases). CDR1 MNHNS and CDR2 SASEGT come from the germline V gene. V was cut by 2 bases and J by 4 bases, with 18 bases left in between. The CDR3 loop spans 16 amino acids.

This clone was seen only a few times. The rearrangement joins TRBV19 to TRBJ2-7, with D possibly matching TRBD2 (6 bases). Germline loops: CDR1 LNHDA, CDR2 SQIVND (reference sequence). V was shortened by 3 bases and J by 4 bases, with 16 bases between the two germline ends. This CDR3 contains 15 residues. CDR3 amino acids: CASSMIPGVGYEQYF. In nucleotides, the CDR3 is TGTGCCAGTAGTATGATCCCGGGAGTCGGGTACGAGCAGTACTTC.

V usage is TRBV19 and J usage is TRBJ2-1, with 7 bases that match TRBD2. Per germline, CDR1 LNHDA and CDR2 SQIVND (reference sequence). The CDR3 loop spans 14 amino acids. V was clipped by 2 bases and J by 11 bases; unmatched bases: 9. The CDR3, as DNA: TGTGCCAGTAGTATATCGGCCCCGGGGGGTAAGCAGTTCTTC. Translating it yields CASSISAPGGKQFF.

In its sample, this clone was seen once. V and J are TRBV4-2 and TRBJ2-3; 7 nucleotides agree with TRBD2. Germline-derived CDR1 and CDR2 are LGHNA and YNFKEQ. This CDR3 comprises 15 residues. Trimming cost V 0 bases and J 8 bases; bases outside gene matches: 8. The CDR3 sequence is CASSQDKGGSSTQYF. The CDR3 coding sequence is TGTGCCAGCAGCCAAGATAAAGGCGGGAGCTCTACGCAGTATTTT.

J is TRBJ1-2 and V is TRBV2, with 7 nucleotides matching TRBD1. After removal of 8 bases from V and 4 bases from J, the junction contained 4 bases not matched to a gene. Germline V gives CDR1 SNHLY, CDR2 FYNNEI. CDR3 length: 12 amino acids. CDR3 in DNA: TGTGCCAGCCAACGGGACAGCTATGGCTACACCTTC. Translated: CASQRDSYGYTF.

The gene calls are TRBV2 and TRBJ1-4; D possibly corresponds to TRBD1 (6 bases). CDR3 length: 14 amino acids. V gave up 6 bases and J gave up 0 bases, with 8 bases separating them. The germline gives CDR1 SNHLY, CDR2 FYNNEI. CDR3: CASRRTATNEKLFF. In nucleotides, the CDR3 is TGTGCCAGCAGAAGGACAGCAACTAATGAAAAACTGTTTTTT.

The chain employs TRBV6-2 or TRBV6-3 and TRBJ2-1; 9 positions agree with TRBD2. Germline CDR1 reads MNHEY; CDR2 reads SVGEGT. V lost 6 bases, J lost 6 bases, and 6 bases stayed unmatched. This CDR3 has 14 residues. CDR3 protein: CASSHRRGGNEQFF. CDR3 in DNA: TGTGCCAGCAGCCATCGGCGGGGGGGCAATGAGCAGTTCTTC.

The chain is built from TRBV12-5 and TRBJ1-5, with 9 bases fitting TRBD1. The CDR3 is 16 amino acids. Trimming at V came to 3 bases and at J to 6 bases, leaving 9 bases not matched to a gene. The V gene's germline CDR1 is LGHNT and CDR2 FRNRAP. The CDR3, as DNA: TGTGCTAGTGGTTTTCAACAGGGGGCGCGGGGTCAGCCCCAGCATTTT. This translates into CASGFQQGARGQPQHF. Filled out from reference TRBV12-5 and TRBJ1-5, the complete variable domain reads DARVTQTPRHKVTEMGQEVTMRCQPILGHNTVFWYRQTMMQGLELLAYFRNRAPLDDSGMPKDRFSAEMPDATLATLKIQPSEPRDSAVYFCASGFQQGARGQPQHFGDGTRLSIL.

This clone was counted once. The gene calls are TRBV6-5 and TRBJ1-1; 7 bases fit TRBD1. The V gene end was trimmed by 6 bases and the J gene end by 3 bases; junction bases not matched to a gene: 4. This CDR3 has 13 residues. CDR1 MNHEY and CDR2 SVGAGI come from the germline V gene. In DNA form, the CDR3 reads TGTGCCAGCAGCCCGACAGGGTACACTGAAGCTTTCTTT. Encoded protein: CASSPTGYTEAFF.

V is TRBV4-3 and J is TRBJ2-3; D not resolved. In germline, CDR1 is LGHNA, CDR2 YSLEER. Trimming cost V 4 bases and J 6 bases, with 20 bases left between them. The CDR3 totals 16 residues. CDR3 sequence reads: CASSPALVSRADTQYF. CDR3 nucleotide sequence: TGCGCCAGCAGCCCTGCTTTAGTGAGTAGGGCCGATACGCAGTATTTT.

V and J are TRBV6-6 and TRBJ2-5, with D maybe TRBD2 (5 bases). The CDR3 covers 15 residues. With 0 bases removed from V and 5 bases from J, the gap between germline ends came to 13 bases. From germline, CDR1 is MNHNY and CDR2 SVGAGI (reference sequence). The CDR3 nucleotides are TGTGCCAGCAGTTACTCGACACTAGTCGGGGAGACCCAGTACTTC. Translated: CASSYSTLVGETQYF.

The V call is TRBV6-5, the J call TRBJ2-7; no definite D call. CDR1 is MNHEY, CDR2 SVGAGI, per germline. Trimming took 6 bases from V and 3 from J, leaving 12 bases between them. This CDR3 spans 13 amino acids. CDR3 coding DNA: TGTGCCAGCAGCATACGATGGGGCTACGAGCAGTACTTC. Protein: CASSIRWGYEQYF.

This rearrangement joins TRBV24-1 to TRBJ1-5; no definite D call. V lost 5 bases to trimming and J lost 0 bases, with 7 bases between them. CDR1 is KGHDR, CDR2 SFDVKD, per germline. The CDR3 spans 14 residues. The DNA of the CDR3 is TGTGCCACCAGTGGCCTTTATAGCAATCAGCCCCAGCATTTT. Protein: CATSGLYSNQPQHF.

The CDR3 region is CASSGPGRRNTGELFF. CDR3 nucleotide sequence: TGTGCCAGCTCCGGGCCGGGACGGAGAAACACCGGGGAGCTGTTTTTT. The chain couples TRBV19 to TRBJ2-2; D may match TRBD1 or TRBD2 (5 bases each). The germline V and J ends were trimmed by 9 bases and 2 bases, with 19 bases remaining between them. This CDR3 region has 16 residues. Germline V gene sequence: CDR1 LNHDA, CDR2 SQIVND (reference sequence).

This clone was detected only once. V and J are TRBV11-2 and TRBJ1-1; D ambiguous. The CDR3 totals 14 residues. In germline, CDR1 is SGHAT, CDR2 FQNNGV. The germline V and J ends were trimmed by 5 bases and 1 base, with 11 bases remaining between them. This CDR3 reads CASSQLNRNTEAFF. DNA of the CDR3: TGTGCCAGCAGCCAGTTGAACCGGAACACTGAAGCTTTCTTT.

The V and J genes are TRBV7-9 and TRBJ2-2; 8 bases fit TRBD1. CDR1 and CDR2 from the germline V gene are SEHNR and FQNEAQ (reference sequence). J lost 5 bases, V lost 8 bases, and 7 bases had no gene match. CDR3 length: 14 amino acids. Written as DNA, the CDR3 is TGTGCCAGCGTTCGACAGGGGATGACCGGGGAGCTGTTTTTT. It is translated as CASVRQGMTGELFF.

The rearrangement links TRBV15 to TRBJ1-1, with a weak D call TRBD1 (5 bases). V shed 2 bases and J shed 3 bases, with 10 bases lying between them. Germline CDR1 and CDR2: LNHNV and YYDKDF (reference sequence). The CDR3 has 14 residues. The CDR3 loop reads CATSRPEGYTEAFF. CDR3 DNA sequence: TGTGCCACCAGCAGACCTGAGGGGTACACTGAAGCTTTCTTT.